This TCR beta chain was identified during a study of regulatory T cells in long-lasting Graves disease. In the study overall: Freshly diagnosed Graves' patients had used antithyroid drugs for under 3 months.

CDR1 WNHNN and CDR2 SYGVQD come from the germline V gene (reference sequence). Trimming pared 4 bases from V and 2 bases from J, leaving 12 bases between. CDR3 length equals 14 residues. This clonotype was recorded a few times. The antigen remains undetermined. The study, taken as a whole, reports: Patients with persistent disease showed a bias toward TRBV28, TRBJ1-2 and TRBJ2-5.

Time point noted: newly diagnosed GD, antithyroid drugs for less than 3 months. PBMC-extracted RNA yielded the TCR library. Investigators prepared the TCR beta libraries by applying iRepertoire HTBI primers and Arm-PCR of CDR3 regions. TCRdb ran MiXCR on the multiplex PCR reads and lists one entry per CDR3 protein. The sample yields a few hundred thousand distinct CDR3 sequences, roughly 17% seen once. The sample was also reused in another study, on T cells in Graves' hyperthyroidism and ophthalmopathy. That investigation notes: Every diagnosis used clinical symptoms, serum thyroxine and TRAb, thyroid ultrasound and orbital computed tomography.

The sample consisted of peripheral blood mononuclear cells (PBMCs), taken at new diagnosis, from a patient treated with antithyroid drugs. This chain joins TRBV10-1 and TRBJ2-7, with D perhaps being TRBD1 or TRBD2 (6 bases each). This sequence was found in a man in his forties with Graves disease. The DNA of the CDR3 is TGCGCCAGCAGTGCGAAAGGGGGGACCTACGAGCAGTACTTC. It encodes CASSAKGGTYEQYF.